This entry is about one T cell receptor (beta chain). Its specificity is unknown. Blood replicates held 0.5 ug DNA, tumor or normal breast about 1.5 ug, two each. TCRdb keeps only in-frame clones here, not all; method: immunoSEQ multiplex PCR. The sample holds around 60,000 clones, around three quarters seen once. Germline CDR1 reads SGHTA; CDR2 reads FQGNSA. Losses at the gene ends were 5 bases for V and 7 bases for J; bases not matched to a gene: 9. The CDR3 is 14 residues long. The data derive from a study of early stage breast cancer tumors. Overall study findings and caveats: Commonly generated sequences made up most enriched TCRB sequences shared between patients. Unsorted bulk genomic DNA sequencing lacked pairing and functional marker data.

Material for sequencing was blood. The sequence came from a person under 45 with breast cancer. This rearrangement joins TRBV7-2 to TRBJ2-7; 9 nucleotides align to TRBD2. CDR3 protein: CASSPPSGTGEQYF. The DNA for the CDR3 is TGTGCCAGCAGCCCACCTAGCGGGACGGGGGAGCAGTACTTC.